The 8 T cell receptor beta chains below all came from one sample that was sequenced in a study of T-cell memory formation after mild COVID-19. TCRdb re-called the 5' RACE reads through MiXCR, storing one row per CDR3 protein. The sample includes 190,000 or so distinct CDR3 sequences, 25% to 35% of them seen just once. Material for sequencing was PBMCs or a T cell subset sorted from them (not recorded which). The receptors originated from an adult woman who had mild COVID-19 (a few samples of this study predate the infection). Cell type and time point are not known.

J is TRBJ2-2 and V is TRBV6-6; unclear D gene. Germline CDR1 and CDR2: MNHNY and SVGAGI (reference sequence). Trimming took off 7 bases at V and 5 bases at J, with 14 bases between the two ends. The CDR3 is made up of 14 amino acids. The CDR3 is CASTRPLNTGELFF. CDR3 DNA sequence: TGTGCCAGCACCCGACCCCTGAATACCGGGGAGCTGTTTTTT.

In its sample, this clonotype was seen a few times. This chain uses TRBV3-1 with TRBJ1-1; D is ambiguous. The V and J ends lost 4 bases and 1 base respectively, with 16 bases between them. Germline V lookup: CDR1 LGHDT, CDR2 YNNKEL (reference sequence). The length of the CDR3 is 16 residues. CDR3 region: CASSPTLGFENTEAFF. The CDR3, as DNA: TGTGCCAGCAGCCCAACATTAGGCTTCGAGAACACTGAAGCTTTCTTT.

This clonotype showed up just a few times. The rearrangement links TRBV11-2 to TRBJ1-3; tentative D call: TRBD1 (6 bases). CDR1 and CDR2 (germline): SGHAT, FQNNGV. The CDR3 has 15 amino acids. V was cut by 7 bases and J by 2 bases, with 15 bases left in between. Here the CDR3 reads CASTSLGGPGNTIYF. The CDR3, as DNA: TGTGCCAGCACCTCCCTGGGGGGGCCTGGAAACACCATATATTTT.

This clonotype has just a few counts. The V and J genes are TRBV5-8 and TRBJ1-1, with D maybe TRBD1 (5 bases). The V end lost 4 bases, the J end lost 0 bases, and 19 bases lay between the germline ends. Germline CDR1 is SGHTS and CDR2 is YDEGEE. This CDR3 has 17 amino acids. The CDR3 loop reads CASSPSPSGRVNTEAFF. Written as DNA, the CDR3 is TGTGCCAGCAGCCCATCCCCTTCGGGGCGGGTGAACACTGAAGCTTTCTTT.

The J gene is TRBJ2-5, the V gene TRBV29-1; D gene ambiguous. With 0 bases removed from V and 5 bases from J, the gap between germline ends came to 7 bases. The CDR3 spans 12 residues. Germline values: CDR1 SQVTM, CDR2 ANQGSEA. This chain's CDR3 is CSVEDSEETQYF. The CDR3 region has the DNA TGCAGCGTTGAAGACTCGGAGGAGACCCAGTACTTC.

Only a few counts were recorded for this clonotype. The V and J genes are TRBV20-1 and TRBJ1-5, with a possible D match to TRBD1 (6 bases). Trimming took off 6 bases at V and 7 bases at J, with 22 bases between the two ends. CDR1 and CDR2 from the germline V gene are DFQATT and SNEGSKA (reference sequence). This CDR3 is 15 amino acids long. The CDR3 reads CSANTGRGAGQPQHF. The CDR3 DNA follows: TGCAGTGCAAATACGGGCAGGGGTGCGGGGCAGCCCCAGCATTTT.

V gene TRBV20-1 combines with J gene TRBJ1-1, with 10 bases aligning to TRBD1. Germline CDR1 DFQATT, CDR2 SNEGSKA (reference sequence). The junction had 6 bases not matched to a gene; V was cut back by 4 bases and J by 4 bases. The CDR3 loop spans 14 amino acids. The CDR3 loop reads CSATRQGAGTEAFF. The CDR3 DNA follows: TGCAGTGCTACACGACAGGGGGCTGGCACTGAAGCTTTCTTT.

The chain recombines TRBV15 with TRBJ2-4, with D possibly matching TRBD2 (5 bases). The CDR3 totals 18 residues. Germline V lookup: CDR1 LNHNV, CDR2 YYDKDF (reference sequence). V lost 0 bases to trimming and J lost 0 bases, with 15 bases between them. This CDR3 is CATSRDRGRGVAKNIQYF. The CDR3 DNA sequence: TGTGCCACCAGCAGAGATAGAGGACGGGGAGTAGCCAAAAACATTCAGTACTTC.